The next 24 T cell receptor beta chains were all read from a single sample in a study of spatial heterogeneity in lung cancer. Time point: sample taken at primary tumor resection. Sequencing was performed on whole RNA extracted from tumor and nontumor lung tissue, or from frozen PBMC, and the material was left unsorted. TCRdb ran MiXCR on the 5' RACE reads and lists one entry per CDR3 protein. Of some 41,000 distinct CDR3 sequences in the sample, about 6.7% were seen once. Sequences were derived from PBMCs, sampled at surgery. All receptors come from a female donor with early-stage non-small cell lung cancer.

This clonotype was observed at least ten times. CDR3 sequence reads: CASSGRWLTEAFF. The CDR3, as DNA: TGTGCCAGTAGTGGTCGGTGGTTGACTGAAGCTTTCTTT. The chain uses TRBV19 and TRBJ1-1; D is uncertain. Trimming removed 5 bases at V and 5 bases at J, with 12 bases between. This CDR3 is 13 amino acids long. The germline gives CDR1 LNHDA, CDR2 SQIVND (reference sequence).

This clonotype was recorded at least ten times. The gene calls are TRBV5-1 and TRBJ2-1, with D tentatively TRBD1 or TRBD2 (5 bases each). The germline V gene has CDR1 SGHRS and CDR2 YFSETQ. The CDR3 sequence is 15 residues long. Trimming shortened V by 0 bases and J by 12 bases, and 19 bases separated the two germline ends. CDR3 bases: TGCGCCAGCAGCTTGGACCCGAGACGGGACGGGCCGCAGTTCTTC. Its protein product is CASSLDPRRDGPQFF.

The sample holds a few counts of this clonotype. This CDR3 reads CASSSYVRDYEQYF. The CDR3 bases are TGCGCCAGCAGCTCTTACGTCCGGGACTACGAGCAGTACTTC. The rearrangement joins TRBV5-1 to TRBJ2-7, with D perhaps TRBD2 (5 bases). The CDR3 runs 14 residues. Germline-derived CDR1 and CDR2 are SGHRS and YFSETQ. V gave up 3 bases and J gave up 3 bases, with 13 bases separating them.

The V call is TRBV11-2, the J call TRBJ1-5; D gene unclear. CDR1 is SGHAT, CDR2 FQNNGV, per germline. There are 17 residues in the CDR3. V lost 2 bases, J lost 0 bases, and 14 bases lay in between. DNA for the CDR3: TGTGCCAGCAGCTTACTTGGGTTTCCGTATAGCAATCAGCCCCAGCATTTT. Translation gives CASSLLGFPYSNQPQHF.

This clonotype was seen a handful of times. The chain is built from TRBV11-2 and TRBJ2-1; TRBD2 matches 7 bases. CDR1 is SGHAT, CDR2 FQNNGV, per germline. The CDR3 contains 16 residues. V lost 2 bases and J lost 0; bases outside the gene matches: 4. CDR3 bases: TGTGCCAGCAGCTTATCTAGCGGAACCTCCTACAATGAGCAGTTCTTC. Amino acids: CASSLSSGTSYNEQFF.

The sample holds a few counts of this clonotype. CDR3 protein: CATSDGTGVGYTF. The CDR3 DNA follows: TGTGCCACCAGTGACGGGACAGGGGTTGGCTACACCTTC. The chain recombines TRBV24-1 with TRBJ1-2; 10 bases are a match to TRBD1. Per the germline V gene, CDR1 is KGHDR and CDR2 is SFDVKD. V lost 4 bases and J lost 7; bases outside the gene matches: 2. This CDR3 region has 13 residues.

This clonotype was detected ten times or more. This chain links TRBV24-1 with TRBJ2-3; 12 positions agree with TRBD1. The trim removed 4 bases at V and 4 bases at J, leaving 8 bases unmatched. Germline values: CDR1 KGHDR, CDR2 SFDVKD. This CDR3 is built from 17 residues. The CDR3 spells CATSDPGTGGAADTQYF. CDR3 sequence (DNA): TGTGCCACCAGTGACCCCGGGACAGGGGGCGCGGCAGATACGCAGTATTTT.

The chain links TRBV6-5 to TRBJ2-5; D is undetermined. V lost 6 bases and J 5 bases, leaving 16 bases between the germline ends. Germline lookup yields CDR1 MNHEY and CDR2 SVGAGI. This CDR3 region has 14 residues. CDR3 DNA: TGTGCCAGCAGCCCTGCCCACTCCCGGGAGACCCAGTACTTC. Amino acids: CASSPAHSRETQYF.

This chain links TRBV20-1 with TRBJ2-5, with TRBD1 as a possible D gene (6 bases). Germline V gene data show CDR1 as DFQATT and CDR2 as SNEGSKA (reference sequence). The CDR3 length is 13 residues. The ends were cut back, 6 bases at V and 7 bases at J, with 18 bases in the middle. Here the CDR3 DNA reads TGCAGTGCATCAGCGACAGGCACCGGGACCCAGTACTTC. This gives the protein CSASATGTGTQYF.

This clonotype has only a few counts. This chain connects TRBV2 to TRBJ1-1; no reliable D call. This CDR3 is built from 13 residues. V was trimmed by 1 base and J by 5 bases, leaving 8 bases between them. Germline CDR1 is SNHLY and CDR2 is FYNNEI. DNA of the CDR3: TGTGCCAGCAGTGAAGAGGAGGAGACTGAAGCTTTCTTT. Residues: CASSEEEETEAFF. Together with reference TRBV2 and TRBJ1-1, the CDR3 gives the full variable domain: EPEVTQTPSHQVTQMGQEVILRCVPISNHLYFYWYRQILGQKVEFLVSFYNNEISEKSEIFDDQFSVERPDGSNFTLKIRSTKLEDSAMYFCASSEEEETEAFFGQGTRLTVV.

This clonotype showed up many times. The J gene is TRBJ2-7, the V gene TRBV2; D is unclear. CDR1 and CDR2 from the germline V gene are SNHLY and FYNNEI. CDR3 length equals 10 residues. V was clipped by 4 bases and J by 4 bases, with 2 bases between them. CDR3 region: CASSVYEQYF. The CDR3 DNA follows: TGTGCCAGCAGTGTTTACGAGCAGTACTTC.

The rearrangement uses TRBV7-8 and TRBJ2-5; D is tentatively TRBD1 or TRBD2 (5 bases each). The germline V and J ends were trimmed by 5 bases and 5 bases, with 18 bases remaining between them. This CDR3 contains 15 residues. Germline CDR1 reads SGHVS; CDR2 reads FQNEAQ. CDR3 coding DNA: TGTGCCAGCAGCACTCGGGACGGGCGCCGGGAGACCCAGTACTTC. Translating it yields CASSTRDGRRETQYF.

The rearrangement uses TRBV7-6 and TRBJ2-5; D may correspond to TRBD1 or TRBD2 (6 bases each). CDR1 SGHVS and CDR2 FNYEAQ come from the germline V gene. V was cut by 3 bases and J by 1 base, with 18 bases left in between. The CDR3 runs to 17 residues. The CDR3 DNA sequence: TGTGCCAGCAGCTTCTACGGGGGCTCGACGCGCCAAGAGACCCAGTACTTC. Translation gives CASSFYGGSTRQETQYF.

This chain's CDR3 is CASSLVPGNEQFF. The CDR3 DNA is TGTGCCAGCAGCTTAGTTCCGGGGAATGAGCAGTTCTTC. V and J are TRBV7-2 and TRBJ2-1; maybe TRBD2 (5 bases). Germline CDR1 and CDR2: SGHTA and FQGNSA. This CDR3 spans 13 amino acids. Trimming removed 1 base from V and 7 bases from J, with 8 bases in between.

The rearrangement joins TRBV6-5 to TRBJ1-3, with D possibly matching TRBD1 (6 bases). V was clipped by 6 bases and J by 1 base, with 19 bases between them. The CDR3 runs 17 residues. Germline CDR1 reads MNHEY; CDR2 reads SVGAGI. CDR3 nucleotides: TGTGCCAGCAGCCCCTCTGGACAGAGGGCTTCTGGAAACACCATATATTTT. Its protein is CASSPSGQRASGNTIYF.

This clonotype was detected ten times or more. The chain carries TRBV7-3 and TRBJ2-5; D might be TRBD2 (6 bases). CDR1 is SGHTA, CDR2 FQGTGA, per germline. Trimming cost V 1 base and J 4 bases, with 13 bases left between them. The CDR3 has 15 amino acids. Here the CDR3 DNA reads TGTGCCAGCAGCTTAAGCGGGGTACGGGGAGAGACCCAGTACTTC. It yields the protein CASSLSGVRGETQYF. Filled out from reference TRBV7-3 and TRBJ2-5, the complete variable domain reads GAGVSQTPSNKVTEKGKYVELRCDPISGHTALYWYRQSLGQGPEFLIYFQGTGAADDSGLPNDRFFAVRPEGSVSTLKIQRTERGDSAVYLCASSLSGVRGETQYFGPGTRLLVL.

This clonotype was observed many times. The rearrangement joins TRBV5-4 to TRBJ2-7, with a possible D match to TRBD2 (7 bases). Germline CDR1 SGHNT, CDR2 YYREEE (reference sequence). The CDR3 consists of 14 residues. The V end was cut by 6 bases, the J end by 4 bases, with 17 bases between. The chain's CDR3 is CASTPEGGGYEQYF. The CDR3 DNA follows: TGTGCCAGCACCCCGGAGGGAGGGGGATACGAGCAGTACTTC.

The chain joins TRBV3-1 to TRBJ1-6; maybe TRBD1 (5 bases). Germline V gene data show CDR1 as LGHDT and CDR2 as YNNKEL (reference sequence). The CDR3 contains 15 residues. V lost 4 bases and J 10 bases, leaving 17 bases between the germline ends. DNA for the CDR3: TGTGCCAGCAGCCCCAACCTCTCGGGGGGATCACCCCTCCACTTT. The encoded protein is CASSPNLSGGSPLHF.

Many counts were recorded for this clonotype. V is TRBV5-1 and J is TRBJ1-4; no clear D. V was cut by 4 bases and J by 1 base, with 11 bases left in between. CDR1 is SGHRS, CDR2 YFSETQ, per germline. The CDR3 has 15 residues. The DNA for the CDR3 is TGCGCCAGCAGCAGGCTGGGCGAAACTAATGAAAAACTGTTTTTT. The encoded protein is CASSRLGETNEKLFF. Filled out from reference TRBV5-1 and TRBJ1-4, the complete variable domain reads KAGVTQTPRYLIKTRGQQVTLSCSPISGHRSVSWYQQTPGQGLQFLFEYFSETQRNKGNFPGRFSGRQFSNSRSEMNVSTLELGDSALYLCASSRLGETNEKLFFGSGTQLSVL.

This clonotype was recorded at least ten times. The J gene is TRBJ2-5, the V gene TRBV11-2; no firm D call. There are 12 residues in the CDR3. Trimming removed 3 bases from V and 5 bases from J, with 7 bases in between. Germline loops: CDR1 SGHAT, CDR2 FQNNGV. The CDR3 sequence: CASSFSRETQYF. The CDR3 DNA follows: TGTGCCAGCAGCTTTAGCAGGGAGACCCAGTACTTC.

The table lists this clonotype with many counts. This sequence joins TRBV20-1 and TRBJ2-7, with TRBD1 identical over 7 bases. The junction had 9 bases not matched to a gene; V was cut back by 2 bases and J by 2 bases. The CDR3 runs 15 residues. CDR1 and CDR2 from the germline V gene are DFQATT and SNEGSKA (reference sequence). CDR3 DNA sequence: TGCAGTGCTAGACTTCTTGGCAGGGGGACCTACGAGCAGTACTTC. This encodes CSARLLGRGTYEQYF.

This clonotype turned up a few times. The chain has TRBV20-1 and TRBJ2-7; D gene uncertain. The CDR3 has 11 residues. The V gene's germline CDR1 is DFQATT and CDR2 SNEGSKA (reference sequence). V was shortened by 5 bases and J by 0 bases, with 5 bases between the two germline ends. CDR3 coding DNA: TGCAGTGCTCCACGCTCCTACGAGCAGTACTTC. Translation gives CSAPRSYEQYF.

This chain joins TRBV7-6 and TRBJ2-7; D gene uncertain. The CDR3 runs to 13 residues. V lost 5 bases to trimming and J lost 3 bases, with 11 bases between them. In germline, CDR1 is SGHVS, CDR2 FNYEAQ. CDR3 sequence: CASSKGPNYEQYF. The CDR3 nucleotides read TGTGCCAGCAGCAAAGGACCGAACTACGAGCAGTACTTC.

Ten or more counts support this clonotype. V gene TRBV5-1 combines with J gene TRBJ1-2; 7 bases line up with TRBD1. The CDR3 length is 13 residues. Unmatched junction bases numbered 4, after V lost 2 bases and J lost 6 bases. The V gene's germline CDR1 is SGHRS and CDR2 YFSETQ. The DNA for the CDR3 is TGCGCCAGCAGCTTTCCGCAGGGGGATGGCTACACCTTC. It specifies CASSFPQGDGYTF.